Sequencing of this T cell receptor beta chain was carried out in a study of CD8 T cells in Susac syndrome. CD8+ and CD4+ T cells from blood underwent TCR beta sequencing. The CDR3 runs 15 residues. The germline V and J ends were trimmed by 1 base and 3 bases, with 10 bases remaining between them. CDR1 and CDR2 from the germline V gene are MGHRA and YSYEKL. The RNA, 0.5 to 1 ug, was put through reverse transcription using random hexamers. The amplification used immunoSEQ multiplex PCR on TCR beta CDR3; it spanned 54 Vbeta and 13 Jbeta. TCRdb re-derived calls from the immunoSEQ multiplex PCR reads in MiXCR, one entry per CDR3 protein. The table has approximately 180,000 distinct CDR3 sequences, approximately 96% seen once; the top ten hold 0.093%.

The specimen sequenced was CD4+ T cells from PBMCs. The origin of this receptor is a human donor with multiple sclerosis. This chain joins TRBV4-1 and TRBJ1-5, with unresolved D. The DNA for the CDR3 is TGCGCCAGCAGCCAAGTTAACAGCTACAATCAGCCCCAGCATTTT. Its translation: CASSQVNSYNQPQHF.